The rows below give T cell receptor beta chains drawn from one sample of a study of blood T cells in healthy people across ages. TCRdb re-called the 5' RACE reads with MiXCR, one entry per CDR3 protein. The sample contains some 860,000 distinct CDR3 sequences, roughly 50% of which appear only once. Sequencing was done on a sample of blood. These receptors were obtained from a man aged 35-49 years in good health. Each CDR3 is given with its conserved first and last residue. The D gene is left open where the match is weak. The size of a clone is reported for some rows only, either as once, few or many, or as a class for expanded clones.

V gene	D gene	J gene	clone size	CDR3 protein	CDR3 DNA
TRBV28	TRBD1	TRBJ2-7	-	CASSSGQGYSSYEQYF	TGTGCCAGCAGCTCAGGACAGGGGTACAGCTCCTACGAGCAGTACTTC
TRBV12-3/TRBV12-4	-	TRBJ2-7	-	CASSVVLAYEQYF	TGTGCCAGCAGTGTAGTCCTAGCGTACGAGCAGTACTTC
TRBV4-3	-	TRBJ2-7	once	CTSSQYSSSSYEQYF	TGCACCAGCAGCCAATATAGCTCAAGCTCCTACGAGCAGTACTTC
TRBV7-9	-	TRBJ1-2	-	CASSYGQTYTF	TGTGCCAGCAGCTACGGACAGACCTACACCTTC
TRBV7-9	-	TRBJ2-7	-	CASSPPEEPYEQYF	TGTGCCAGCAGCCCGCCGGAGGAACCCTACGAGCAGTACTTC
TRBV12-3/TRBV12-4	TRBD1	TRBJ1-1	once	CASRGTGGAHTEAFF	TGTGCCAGCAGAGGCACAGGGGGCGCGCACACTGAAGCTTTCTTT
TRBV7-2	-	TRBJ2-1	few	CASFRSSAYNEQFF	TGTGCCAGCTTCCGTTCCTCGGCCTACAATGAGCAGTTCTTC
TRBV2	TRBD1	TRBJ2-2	few	CATSTGVTGELFF	TGTGCCACCAGTACAGGGGTCACCGGGGAGCTGTTTTTT
TRBV6-5	TRBD2	TRBJ2-1	-	CASSLLLAGSRNEQFF	TGTGCCAGCAGCCTCTTACTAGCGGGATCTCGAAATGAGCAGTTCTTC
TRBV7-2	TRBD2	TRBJ2-1	-	CASIRTSGVYNEQFF	TGTGCCAGCATCAGGACTAGCGGGGTCTACAATGAGCAGTTCTTC
TRBV27	-	TRBJ1-1	-	CASSFSRGAVANTEAFF	TGTGCCAGCAGTTTTTCAAGAGGGGCGGTTGCGAACACTGAAGCTTTCTTT